A single T cell receptor beta chain is shown here with its context. Template for every sorted-subset replicate PCR totaled roughly 200 ng DNA, roughly 30,000 T cell genomes. Some clones are missing from TCRdb's copy, which holds only in-frame ones; the method was immunoSEQ multiplex PCR. The top ten hold approximately 0.4% of the sample, which has fewer than 1.8 million clones, 98% seen once. V was pared by 6 bases and J by 7 bases, with 9 bases of the junction left unmatched. Germline assignment: CDR1 SGHNT and CDR2 YYREEE (reference sequence). The CDR3 extends over 14 amino acids. This specimen comes from a study of shared clonotypes between healthy human individuals.

Sequenced material: naive CD4+ T cells sorted from blood. The subset is: CD45RA+ positively selected. V is TRBV5-4 and J is TRBJ2-1; 8 bases line up with TRBD1. The clonotype was recovered from a man aged 30-40 years in good health. CDR3 sequence (DNA): TGTGCCAGCACCTTCCAGGGGGCGCGGAATGAGCAGTTCTTC. Translating it yields CASTFQGARNEQFF.